This T cell receptor beta chain was observed in a study of T cell repertoires in cytomegalovirus infection. Across the whole study: The authors relied on CMV epitopes, both recently identified HLA-C-restricted and well-studied HLA-B-restricted. From public TCR beta signatures came an indication of both CMV infection and matching HLA type. Whole-study results and caveats: Individuals carrying CMV plus the relevant HLA were identified by cumulative frequency of public TCR beta families. HLA-C-restricted CMV-specific TCR beta clonotypes were dominant in the ex vivo response.

Using its own MiXCR run on the reads, TCRdb lists one record per CDR3 protein. The sample has around 750,000 distinct CDR3 sequences, less than 35% seen once. The germline V gene encodes CDR1 SGHVS and CDR2 FNYEAQ. Trimming removed 5 bases at V and 6 bases at J, with 11 bases between. The CDR3 length is 13 residues. As to this clonotype: Its antigen remains unknown.

The starting material was cultured CD8+ T cells from PBMCs, obtained from culture after CMV antigen stimulation. This sequence joins TRBV7-6 and TRBJ1-5, with D uncertain. The sequence was collected from a human donor in good health (CMV status not recorded). Some clones in this sample may be carry-over from other donors' samples. The CDR3 nucleotides read TGTGCCAGCAGCCCCCTCGGGAGTCAGCCCCAGCATTTT. It encodes CASSPLGSQPQHF.